The T cell receptor (beta chain) described here comes from a study of blood T cell repertoires in COVID-19. Whole-study context: The origin of the acute and convalescent COVID-19 samples was the United States, Italy and Spain. Sources were T cells, B-cell-depleted T cells, or PBMCs; the material itself was cDNA or gDNA.

V was pared by 7 bases and J by 5 bases, with 12 bases between. The CDR3 runs to 12 residues. Germline values: CDR1 SQVTM, CDR2 ANQGSEA. As processed by the authors: Amplification from reference gene primers served as the basis for estimated nucleated cell counts. Clones were read by immunoSEQ multiplex PCR, and TCRdb kept only the in-frame ones, dropping some. The V and J calls and clone size come from that table; D and trimming were worked out from the DNA. The table has roughly 150,000 clones, 88% seen once. Sequencing input: peripheral blood. This TCR was sampled from a man aged 50-59 years who had recovered from COVID-19. The V call is TRBV29-1, the J call TRBJ2-4; weak D call: TRBD1 (5 bases). CDR3 bases: TGCAGCGCCGTCCTACAGGAAAACATTCAGTACTTC. Its protein is CSAVLQENIQYF.